The subject of this entry is one TCR beta chain. TCRdb re-called the RT-PCR reads through MiXCR, storing one row per CDR3 protein. The top ten hold around 3.3% of the sample, which has over 150,000 distinct CDR3 sequences, roughly 30% seen once. The data were taken from a study of patients and donors after allogeneic stem cell transplantation. In germline, CDR1 is MNHEY, CDR2 SVGAGI. CDR3 length equals 16 residues. The V gene end was trimmed by 2 bases and the J gene end by 0 bases; junction bases not matched to a gene: 4. V is TRBV6-5 and J is TRBJ1-2; 9 nucleotides align to TRBD1. The sequencing input was blood, either unsorted or a sorted T cell fraction (not recorded which). This TCR derives from a human donor who was either an allogeneic HSCT recipient or a stem cell or donor lymphocyte infusion donor (not recorded which). It is not recorded whose cells these are; they may come from a transplant donor. Here the CDR3 DNA reads TGTGCCAGCAGTTACGTTTGGACAGGGGCTAACTATGGCTACACCTTC. It codes for CASSYVWTGANYGYTF.